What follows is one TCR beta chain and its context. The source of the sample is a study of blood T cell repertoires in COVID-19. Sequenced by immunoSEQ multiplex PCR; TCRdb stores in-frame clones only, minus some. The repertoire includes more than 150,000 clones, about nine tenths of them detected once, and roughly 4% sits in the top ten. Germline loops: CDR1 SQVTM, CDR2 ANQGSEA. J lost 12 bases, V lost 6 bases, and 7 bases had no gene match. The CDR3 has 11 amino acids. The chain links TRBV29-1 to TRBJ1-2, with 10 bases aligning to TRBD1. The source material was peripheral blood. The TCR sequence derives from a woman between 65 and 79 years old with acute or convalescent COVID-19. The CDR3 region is CSVLTGGRNTF. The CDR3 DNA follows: TGCAGCGTGTTGACAGGGGGCAGGAACACCTTC.